This TCR beta chain was sequenced in a study of blood T cells in healthy people across ages. Whole-study findings and limits: Strong correlation was found linking TCR beta diversity to naive T cell percentage.

A word on this clonotype: Its specificity is unknown.

Alongside a J-beta primer mix, a sample-barcoded 5' primer served in a second PCR lasting about 6 to 12 cycles. Each CDR3 protein gets one entry after TCRdb re-called the 5' RACE reads with MiXCR. Counted here are hundreds of thousands of distinct CDR3 sequences, about 24% occurring once; the ten biggest clones make up about 22%. From germline, CDR1 is LNHNV and CDR2 YYDKDF (reference sequence). The CDR3 runs 13 residues. Trimming removed 0 bases at V and 8 bases at J, with 10 bases between. The study recruited healthy Caucasian donors from Russia who were aged about 6 to 90. At least 6 million PBMCs were isolated per sample.

The chain employs TRBV15 and TRBJ1-1; no reliable D call. The sequence was obtained from a man between 65 and 79 years old in good health. The material sequenced was blood. The CDR3 loop is CATSREGRKEAFF. Here the CDR3 DNA reads TGTGCCACCAGCAGAGAGGGGAGGAAGGAAGCTTTCTTT.